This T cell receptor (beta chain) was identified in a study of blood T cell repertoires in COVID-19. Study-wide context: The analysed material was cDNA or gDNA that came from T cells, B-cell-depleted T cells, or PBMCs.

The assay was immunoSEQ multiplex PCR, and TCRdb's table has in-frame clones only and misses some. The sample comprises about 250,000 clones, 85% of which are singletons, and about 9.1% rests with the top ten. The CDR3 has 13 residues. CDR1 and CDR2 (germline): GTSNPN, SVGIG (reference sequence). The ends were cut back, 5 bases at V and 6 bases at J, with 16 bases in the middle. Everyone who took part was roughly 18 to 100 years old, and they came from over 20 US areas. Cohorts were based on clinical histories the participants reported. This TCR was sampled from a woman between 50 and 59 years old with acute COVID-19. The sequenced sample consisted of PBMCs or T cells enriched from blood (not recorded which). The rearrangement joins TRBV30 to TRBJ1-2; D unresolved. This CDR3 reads CAWADKTLDGYTF. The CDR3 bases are TGTGCCTGGGCCGATAAGACGCTAGATGGCTACACCTTC.